Below are 3 T cell receptor beta chains sequenced from a single sample in a study of T cell responses to AZD1222 COVID-19 vaccine. Measured with immunoSEQ multiplex PCR; TCRdb has only the in-frame clones, and not every one. The sample comprises about 130,000 clones, 85% to 90% of which are singletons, and 3.5% to 5% rests with the top ten. The material sequenced was peripheral blood, taken 28 days after the second AZD1222 dose. The receptors stem from an adult who received the AZD1222 COVID-19 vaccine.

The J gene is TRBJ1-2, the V gene TRBV5-1; TRBD1 aligns across 8 bases. The CDR3 is made up of 19 amino acids. Germline CDR1 SGHRS, CDR2 YFSETQ. The V and J ends lost 1 base and 6 bases, in that order; junction bases with no gene match: 20. The CDR3 loop reads CASSLNLGAQGADRDGYTF. CDR3 nucleotides: TGCGCCAGCAGCTTGAACCTGGGGGCTCAGGGGGCCGACCGTGATGGCTACACCTTC. Full variable domain (missing parts from reference TRBV5-1 and TRBJ1-2): KAGVTQTPRYLIKTRGQQVTLSCSPISGHRSVSWYQQTPGQGLQFLFEYFSETQRNKGNFPGRFSGRQFSNSRSEMNVSTLELGDSALYLCASSLNLGAQGADRDGYTFGSGTRLTVV.

This chain uses TRBV6-5 with TRBJ1-1; no clear D. V shed 6 bases and J shed 4 bases, with 15 bases lying between them. Looked up from germline, CDR1 is MNHEY and CDR2 is SVGAGI. The CDR3 totals 14 residues. The CDR3 DNA reads as TGTGCCAGCAGATGGCGCCATCTAGGCACTGAAGCTTTCTTT. Amino acid sequence: CASRWRHLGTEAFF.

This chain links TRBV7-9 with TRBJ2-1, with 7 bases that match TRBD2. CDR3 length: 15 residues. V was pared by 7 bases and J by 1 base, with 7 bases of the junction left unmatched. In germline, CDR1 is SEHNR, CDR2 FQNEAQ (reference sequence). CDR3 DNA: TGTGCCAGCAACCAGGGACTACGATCCTACAATGAGCAGTTCTTC. It yields the protein CASNQGLRSYNEQFF.